This T cell receptor (beta chain) is from a study of blood T cell repertoires in COVID-19. On the study more broadly: Acute and convalescent COVID-19 specimens originated in the United States, Italy and Spain. T cells, B-cell-depleted T cells, or PBMCs supplied cDNA or gDNA.

How the authors handled the data: Estimation of nucleated cell counts was performed using reference gene primer amplification. Repertoires were generated with immunoSEQ multiplex PCR, while TCRdb's copy carries only in-frame clones and drops some. V and J calls and clone size are those listed in that table; D and trimming were worked out from the DNA. This table holds roughly 69,000 clones, roughly 82% found once. This clonotype was sampled from a human donor in a cohort sampled during active COVID-19. The sequencing sample was made of peripheral blood.

This CDR3 reads CASSLLEVTGGSPLHF. Written as DNA, the CDR3 is TGTGCCAGCTCCCTATTGGAGGTTACAGGGGGTTCACCCCTCCACTTT. The chain is built from TRBV27 and TRBJ1-6, with TRBD1 identical over 8 bases. V shed 8 bases and J 9 bases; nucleotides not matched to a gene: 15. Looked up from germline, CDR1 is MNHEY and CDR2 is SMNVEV (reference sequence). The CDR3 contains 16 residues.